Sequencing of this TCR beta chain was carried out in a study of T cells after posttransplantation cyclophosphamide. Overall study results and limits: Blood and skin or GI T cell repertoires showed limited TRB overlap. Later post-transplant blood repertoires were often dominated by donor CD8+ memory clones.

Cyclophosphamide on days +3 and +4 followed busulfan-fludarabine conditioning and a marrow graft. This clone was recorded at least ten times. Its antigen is as yet unknown. Germline V gives CDR1 MNHEY, CDR2 SMNVEV (reference sequence). The CDR3 is 14 amino acids. J lost 2 bases, V lost 4 bases, and 3 bases had no gene match. TCRdb's copy holds only in-frame clones and misses some; the assay was immunoSEQ multiplex PCR. The specimen has some 23,000 clones, none found just once. This clonotype originated in a male patient under 35 who received an allogeneic stem cell transplant from a related donor, was CMV-positive, and had no GVHD. Among the T cells, some may be from the graft donor. This specimen was PBMCs, taken after allogeneic stem cell transplant with posttransplant cyclophosphamide. V usage is TRBV27 and J usage is TRBJ2-3, with 7 bases aligning to TRBD2. CDR3 DNA: TGTGCCAGCAGTTGGGGACTATACACAGATACGCAGTATTTT. This gives the protein CASSWGLYTDTQYF.